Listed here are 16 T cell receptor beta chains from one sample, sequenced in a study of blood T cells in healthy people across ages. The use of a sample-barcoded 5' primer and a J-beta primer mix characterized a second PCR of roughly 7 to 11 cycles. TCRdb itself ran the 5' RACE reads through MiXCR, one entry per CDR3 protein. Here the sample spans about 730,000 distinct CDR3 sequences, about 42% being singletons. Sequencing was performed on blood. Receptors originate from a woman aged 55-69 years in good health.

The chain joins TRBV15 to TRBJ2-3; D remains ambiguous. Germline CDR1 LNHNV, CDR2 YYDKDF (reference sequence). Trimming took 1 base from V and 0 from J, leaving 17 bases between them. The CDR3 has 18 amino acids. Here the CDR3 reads CATSRGAYKDASTDTQYF. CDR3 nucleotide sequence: TGTGCCACCAGCAGAGGGGCGTACAAAGATGCTAGCACAGATACGCAGTATTTT.

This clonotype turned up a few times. CDR3 in DNA: TGCGCCAGCAGCTTGGCCGGGGGGAGAGCTAACTATGGCTACACCTTC. Protein: CASSLAGGRANYGYTF. The chain recombines TRBV5-1 with TRBJ1-2, with a possible D match to TRBD1 (5 bases). CDR3 length equals 16 residues. Trimming took 0 bases from V and 0 from J, leaving 12 bases between them. The germline CDR1 and CDR2 sequences are SGHRS and YFSETQ.

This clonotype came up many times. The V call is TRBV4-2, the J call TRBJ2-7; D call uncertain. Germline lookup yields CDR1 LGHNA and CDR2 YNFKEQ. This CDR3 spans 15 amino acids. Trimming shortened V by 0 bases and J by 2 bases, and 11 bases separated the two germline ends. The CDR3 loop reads CASSQDAQVPYEQYF. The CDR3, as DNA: TGTGCCAGCAGCCAAGATGCGCAGGTCCCCTACGAGCAGTACTTC.

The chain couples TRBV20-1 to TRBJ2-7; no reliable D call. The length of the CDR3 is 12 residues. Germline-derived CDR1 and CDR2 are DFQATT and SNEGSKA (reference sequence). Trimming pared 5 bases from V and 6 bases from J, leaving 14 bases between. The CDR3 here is CSADEPPGEQYF. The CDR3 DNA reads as TGCAGTGCTGACGAGCCCCCAGGCGAGCAGTACTTC.

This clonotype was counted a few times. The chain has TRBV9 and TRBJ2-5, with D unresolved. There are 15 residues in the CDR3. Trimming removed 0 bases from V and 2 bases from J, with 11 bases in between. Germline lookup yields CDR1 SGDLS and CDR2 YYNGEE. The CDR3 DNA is TGTGCCAGCAGCGTAGTTGGCCAACTACAAGAGACCCAGTACTTC. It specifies CASSVVGQLQETQYF.

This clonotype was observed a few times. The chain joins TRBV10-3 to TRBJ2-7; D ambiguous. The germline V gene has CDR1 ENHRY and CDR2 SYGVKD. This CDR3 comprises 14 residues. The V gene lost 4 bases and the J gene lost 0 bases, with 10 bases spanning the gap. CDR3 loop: CAISAGLSSYEQYF. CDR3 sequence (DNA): TGTGCCATCAGTGCCGGTTTGAGCTCCTACGAGCAGTACTTC.

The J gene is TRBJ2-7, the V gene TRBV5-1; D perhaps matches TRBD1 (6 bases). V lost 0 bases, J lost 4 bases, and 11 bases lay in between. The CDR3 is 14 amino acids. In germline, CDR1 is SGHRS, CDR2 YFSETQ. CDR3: CASSLDPQGYEQYF. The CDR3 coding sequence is TGCGCCAGCAGCTTGGATCCCCAGGGGTACGAGCAGTACTTC.

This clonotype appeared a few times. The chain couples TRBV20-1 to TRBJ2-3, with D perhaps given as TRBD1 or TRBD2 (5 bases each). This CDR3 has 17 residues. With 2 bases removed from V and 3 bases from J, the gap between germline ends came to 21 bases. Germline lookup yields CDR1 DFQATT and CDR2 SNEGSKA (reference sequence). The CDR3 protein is CSARSLPGPWGTDTQYF. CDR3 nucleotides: TGCAGTGCTAGATCCCTTCCGGGACCCTGGGGTACAGATACGCAGTATTTT.

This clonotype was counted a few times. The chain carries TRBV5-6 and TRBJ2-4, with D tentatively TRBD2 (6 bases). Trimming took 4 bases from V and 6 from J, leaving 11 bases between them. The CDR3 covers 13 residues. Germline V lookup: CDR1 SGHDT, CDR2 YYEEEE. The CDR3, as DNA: TGTGCCAGCAGCCGGGACTCGCCAAACATTCAGTACTTC. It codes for CASSRDSPNIQYF.

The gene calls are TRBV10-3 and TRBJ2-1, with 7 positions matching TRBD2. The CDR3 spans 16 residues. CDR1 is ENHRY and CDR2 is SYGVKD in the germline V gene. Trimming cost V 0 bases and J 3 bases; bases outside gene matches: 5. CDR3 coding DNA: TGTGCCATCAGTGAGTCCTCTGGCGGGAGCTACAATGAGCAGTTCTTC. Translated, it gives CAISESSGGSYNEQFF.

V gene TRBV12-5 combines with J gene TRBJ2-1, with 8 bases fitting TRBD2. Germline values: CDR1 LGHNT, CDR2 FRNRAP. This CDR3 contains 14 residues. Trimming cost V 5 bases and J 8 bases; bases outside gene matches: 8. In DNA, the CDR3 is TGTGCTAGTGGTCCCCCCGGACTAGCCCATGAGCAGTTCTTC. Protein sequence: CASGPPGLAHEQFF.

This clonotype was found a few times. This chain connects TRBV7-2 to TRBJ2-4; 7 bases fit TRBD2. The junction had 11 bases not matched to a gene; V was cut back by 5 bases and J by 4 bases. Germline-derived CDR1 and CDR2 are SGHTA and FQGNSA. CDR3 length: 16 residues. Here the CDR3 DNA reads TGTGCCAGCAGCAGTCAAAGGTGGGGGGGAAAAAACATTCAGTACTTC. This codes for CASSSQRWGGKNIQYF.

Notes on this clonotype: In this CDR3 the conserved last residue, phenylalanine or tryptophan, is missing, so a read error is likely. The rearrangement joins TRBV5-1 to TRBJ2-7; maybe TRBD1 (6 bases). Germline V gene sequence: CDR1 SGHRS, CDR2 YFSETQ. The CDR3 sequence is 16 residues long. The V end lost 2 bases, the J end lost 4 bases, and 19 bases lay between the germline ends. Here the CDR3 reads CASSFSWGQTGYEQYI. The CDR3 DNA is TGCGCCAGCAGCTTTAGTTGGGGGCAAACGGGGTACGAGCAGTACATC.

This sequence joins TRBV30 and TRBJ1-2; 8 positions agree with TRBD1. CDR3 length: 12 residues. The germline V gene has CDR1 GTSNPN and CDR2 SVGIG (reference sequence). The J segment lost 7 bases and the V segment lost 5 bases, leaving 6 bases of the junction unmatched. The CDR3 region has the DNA TGTGCCTGGCGGCAGGGGGCTGGTGGCTACACCTTC. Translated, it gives CAWRQGAGGYTF.

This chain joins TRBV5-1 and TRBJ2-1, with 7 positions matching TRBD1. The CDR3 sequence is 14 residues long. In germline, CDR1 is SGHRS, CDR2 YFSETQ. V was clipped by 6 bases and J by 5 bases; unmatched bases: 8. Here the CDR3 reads CASTPGQAHNEQFF. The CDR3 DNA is TGCGCCAGCACCCCCGGACAGGCCCACAATGAGCAGTTCTTC.

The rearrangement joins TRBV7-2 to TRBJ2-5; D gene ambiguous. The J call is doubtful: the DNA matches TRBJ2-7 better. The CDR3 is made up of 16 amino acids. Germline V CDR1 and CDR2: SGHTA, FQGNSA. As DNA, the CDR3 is TGTGCCAGCAGCCCCTATACGAGCAGTCTGGTTGGCGAGCAGTACTTC. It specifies CASSPYTSSLVGEQYF.